This T cell receptor beta chain was sequenced in a study of CD8 T cells in ankylosing spondylitis (dated by TCRdb to between 2016 and 2019). Turning to the overall study: To find TCR variants linked to disease, the study profiled T cell receptor beta repertoires in ankylosing spondylitis patients and healthy donors. Samples of peripheral blood were taken, and for ankylosing spondylitis patients, synovial fluid was collected as well. The full study cohort comprised about 25 ankylosing spondylitis patients and around 100 healthy donors.

This clonotype was recorded at least ten times. Its antigen remains unidentified. The sample holds no much larger clone one base away, and base qualities are not on file. What the study reported, not specific to this receptor: Some motif variants had previously been reported in the synovial fluid and blood of reactive arthritis patients, which suggests shared mechanisms of disease initiation. Blood from ankylosing spondylitis patients appeared to be characterized by a TCR beta motif composed of several highly homologous amino acid variants. Significant enrichment of the disease-linked clones was reported in matched synovial fluid samples from ankylosing spondylitis patients. In peripheral blood, the disease-linked clones were found at relatively low frequencies and had a CD8+ phenotype.

From the cysteine through the phenylalanine, the CDR3 covers 15 amino acids. The retained sequence is limited to the CDR3, 45 bases, with the frame set at the first base. From a lookup of the germline V gene, CDR1 and CDR2 are SGHRS and YFSETQ. The junction shows trimming of 4 bases on V and 10 bases on J, plus 18 bases between the germline ends. The data were produced on an Illumina HiSeq 2500. Quantitative 5'-RACE with molecular barcodes was used to prepare TCR beta libraries. As for how the authors treated the data: A new computational method based on a probabilistic model of VDJ rearrangement was used to identify disease-linked TCR variants. TCRdb handled the public reads itself, with Q25 trimming in fastp and clone calling in MiXCR, and kept productive beta chains. Records with the same CDR3 protein are collapsed into one entry carrying the most frequent genes and DNA. The V and J calls, along with clone size, are taken from TCRdb and not from the paper's own processing. The sample table lists around 250,000 distinct CDR3 sequences, around a tenth of them with a count of one. 6% to 8% of the sample is taken by the ten largest.

This sequence uses TRBV5-1 and TRBJ1-6; the D gene is perhaps TRBD1, on 6 matching bases. The TCR was taken from a male donor with ankylosing spondylitis or in good health (not recorded which). The sequencing input was blood, either unsorted or a sorted T cell fraction (not recorded which). The CDR3 reads CASSIGTYGDSPLHF. The bases read TGCGCCAGCAGCATCGGGACATACGGAGACTCACCCCTCCACTTT.